This TCR beta chain appears in the sequencing data of a study of CD4 T cell repertoires in COVID-19. Only in-frame clones appear in the TCRdb table, and some are missing; sequencing was by immunoSEQ multiplex PCR. The data contain about 75,000 clones, approximately 83% of them singletons. V shed 4 bases and J shed 7 bases, with 17 bases lying between them. The length of the CDR3 is 15 residues. CDR1 and CDR2 from the germline V gene are LNHDA and SQIVND (reference sequence). The material sequenced was CD4+ T cells from peripheral blood, taken after recovery from COVID-19. This clonotype originated in a human donor who had COVID-19. The chain links TRBV19 to TRBJ2-1; D tentatively reads TRBD1 or TRBD2 (5 bases each). The CDR3 nucleotides are TGTGCCAGTAGTACAACTGGGGGTTCGGGGAATGAGCAGTTCTTC. This codes for CASSTTGGSGNEQFF. The whole variable domain, remainder taken from reference TRBV19 and TRBJ2-1, is DGGITQSPKYLFRKEGQNVTLSCEQNLNHDAMYWYRQDPGQGLRLIYYSQIVNDFQKGDIAEGYSVSREKKESFPLTVTSAQKNPTAFYLCASSTTGGSGNEQFFGPGTRLTVL.